The table lists the clone carrying this TCR beta chain with many counts. The target antigen is unknown. The sample is drawn from a study of T-cell reconstitution after alpha-beta-depleted transplantation in children. Study findings and constraints: The origin of alpha-beta T cells about two months after transplant was reportedly several hundred expanded graft clones. Hyperexpanded clones declined; after one year, newly produced T cells mostly supplied diversity. Surviving recipient T cells and thymic progenitors produced the high day-60 TCRbeta diversity seen in some patients.

CDR3 length: 12 amino acids. Unique molecular identifiers were incorporated when the TCRbeta library was constructed. One entry per CDR3 protein, called by TCRdb with MiXCR from the PCR reads. The data show fewer than 1 million distinct CDR3 sequences, with about 15% seen just once and about 4.6% held by the top ten. V is TRBV21-1 and J is TRBJ2-7; the table's D call, TRBD1, was not checked against the DNA. TRBV21-1 is labeled a pseudogene. Sequencing was performed on PBMCs, mostly from graft donor cells, taken 360 days after TCRalphabeta/CD19-depleted stem cell transplant. The sequence came from a male patient aged 10 to 17 who had a stem cell transplant for acute lymphoblastic leukemia, so the T cells may come from the graft donor. Here the CDR3 reads CANTTGAYEQYF. The CDR3 region has the DNA TGTGCCAACACGACAGGGGCCTACGAGCAGTACTTC.